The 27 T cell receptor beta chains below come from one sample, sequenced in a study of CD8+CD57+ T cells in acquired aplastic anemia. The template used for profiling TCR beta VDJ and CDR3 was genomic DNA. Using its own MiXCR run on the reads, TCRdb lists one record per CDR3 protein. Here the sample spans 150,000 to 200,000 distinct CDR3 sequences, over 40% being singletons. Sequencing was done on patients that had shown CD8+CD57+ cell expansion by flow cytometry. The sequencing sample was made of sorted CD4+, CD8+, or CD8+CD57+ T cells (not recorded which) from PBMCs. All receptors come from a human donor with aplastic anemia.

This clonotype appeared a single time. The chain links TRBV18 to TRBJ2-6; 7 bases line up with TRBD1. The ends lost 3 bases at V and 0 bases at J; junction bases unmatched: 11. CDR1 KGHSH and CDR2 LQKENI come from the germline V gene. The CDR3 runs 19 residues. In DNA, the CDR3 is TGTGCCAGCTCACCCAGTAAGGACAGGTTCAGCTCTGGGGCCAACGTCCTGACTTTC. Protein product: CASSPSKDRFSSGANVLTF. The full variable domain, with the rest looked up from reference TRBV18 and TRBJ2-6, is NAGVMQNPRHLVRRRGQEARLRCSPMKGHSHVYWYRQLPEEGLKFMVYLQKENIIDESGMPKERFSAEFPKEGPSILRIQQVVRGDSAAYFCASSPSKDRFSSGANVLTFGAGSRLTVL.

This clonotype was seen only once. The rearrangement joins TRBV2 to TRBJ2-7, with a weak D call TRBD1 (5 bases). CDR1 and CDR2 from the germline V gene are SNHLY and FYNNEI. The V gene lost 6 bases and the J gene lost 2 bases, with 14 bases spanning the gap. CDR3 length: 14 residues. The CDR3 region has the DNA TGTGCCAGCAGCGTAGTCCAGGGTGCCTACGAGCAGTACTTC. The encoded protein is CASSVVQGAYEQYF.

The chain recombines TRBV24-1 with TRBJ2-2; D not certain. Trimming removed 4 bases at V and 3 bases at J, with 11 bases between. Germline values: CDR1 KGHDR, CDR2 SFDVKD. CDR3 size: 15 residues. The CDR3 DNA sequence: TGTGCCACCAGTGACCAAGTTAGGGACACCGGGGAGCTGTTTTTT. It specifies CATSDQVRDTGELFF.

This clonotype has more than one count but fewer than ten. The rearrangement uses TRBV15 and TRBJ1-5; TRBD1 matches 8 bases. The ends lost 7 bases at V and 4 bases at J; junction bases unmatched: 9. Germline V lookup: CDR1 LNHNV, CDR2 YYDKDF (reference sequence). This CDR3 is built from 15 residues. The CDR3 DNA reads TGTGCCACCATTGGAACAGGGGGAAGGAATCAGCCCCAGCATTTT. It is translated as CATIGTGGRNQPQHF.

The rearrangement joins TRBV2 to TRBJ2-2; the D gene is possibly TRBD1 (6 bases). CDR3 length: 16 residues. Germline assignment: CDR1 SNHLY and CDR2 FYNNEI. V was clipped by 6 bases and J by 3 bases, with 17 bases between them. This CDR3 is CASSYGRGPDTGELFF. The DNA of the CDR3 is TGTGCCAGCAGCTATGGCAGGGGACCGGACACCGGGGAGCTGTTTTTT.

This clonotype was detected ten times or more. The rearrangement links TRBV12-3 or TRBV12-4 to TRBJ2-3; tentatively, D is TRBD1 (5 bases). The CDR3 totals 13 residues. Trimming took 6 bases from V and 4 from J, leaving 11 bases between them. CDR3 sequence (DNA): TGTGCCAGCAGGGACAAAGGCGCAGATACGCAGTATTTT. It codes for CASRDKGADTQYF.

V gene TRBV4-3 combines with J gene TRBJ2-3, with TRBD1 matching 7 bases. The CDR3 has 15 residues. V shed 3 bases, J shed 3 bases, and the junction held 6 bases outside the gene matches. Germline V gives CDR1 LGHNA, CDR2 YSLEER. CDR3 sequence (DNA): TGCGCCAGCAGCCAGACAGGGCTACAGACAGATACGCAGTATTTT. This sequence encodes CASSQTGLQTDTQYF.

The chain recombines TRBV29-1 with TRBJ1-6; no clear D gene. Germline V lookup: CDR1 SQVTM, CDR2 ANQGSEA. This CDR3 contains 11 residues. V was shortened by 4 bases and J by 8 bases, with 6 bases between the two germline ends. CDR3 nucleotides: TGCAGCGTTGGTTGGGATTCACCCCTCCACTTT. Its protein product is CSVGWDSPLHF. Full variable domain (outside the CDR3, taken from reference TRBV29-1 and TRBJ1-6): SAVISQKPSRDICQRGTSLTIQCQVDSQVTMMFWYRQQPGQSLTLIATANQGSEATYESGFVIDKFPISRPNLTFSTLTVSNMSPEDSSIYLCSVGWDSPLHFGNGTRLTVT.

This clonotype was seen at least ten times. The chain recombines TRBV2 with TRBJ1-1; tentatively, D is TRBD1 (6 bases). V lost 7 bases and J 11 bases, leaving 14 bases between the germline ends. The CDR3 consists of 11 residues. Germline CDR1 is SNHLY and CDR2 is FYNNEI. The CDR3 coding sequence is TGTGCCAGCACCTGGACAGTAGAGGCTTTCTTT. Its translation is CASTWTVEAFF.

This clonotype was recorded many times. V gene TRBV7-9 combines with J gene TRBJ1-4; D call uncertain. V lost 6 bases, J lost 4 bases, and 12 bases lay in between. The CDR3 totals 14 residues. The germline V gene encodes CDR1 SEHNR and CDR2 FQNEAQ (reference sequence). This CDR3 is CASREGRLNEKLFF. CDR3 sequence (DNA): TGTGCCAGCAGGGAAGGACGGCTTAATGAAAAACTGTTTTTT. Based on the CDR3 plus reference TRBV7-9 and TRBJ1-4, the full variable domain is DTGVSQNPRHKITKRGQNVTFRCDPISEHNRLYWYRQTLGQGPEFLTYFQNEAQLEKSRLLSDRFSAERPKGSFSTLEIQRTEQGDSAMYLCASREGRLNEKLFFGSGTQLSVL.

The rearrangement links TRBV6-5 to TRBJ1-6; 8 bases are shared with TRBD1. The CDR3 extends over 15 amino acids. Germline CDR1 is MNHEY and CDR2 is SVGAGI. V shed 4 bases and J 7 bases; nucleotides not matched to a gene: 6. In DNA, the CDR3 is TGTGCCAGCAGTTCCTGGACAGGGAGGAATTCACCCCTCCACTTT. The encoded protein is CASSSWTGRNSPLHF.

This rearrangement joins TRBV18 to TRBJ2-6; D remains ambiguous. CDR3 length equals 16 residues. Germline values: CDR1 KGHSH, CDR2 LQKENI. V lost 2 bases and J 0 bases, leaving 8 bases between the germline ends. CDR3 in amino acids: CASSPSRSSGANVLTF. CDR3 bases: TGTGCCAGCTCACCATCGAGGAGCTCTGGGGCCAACGTCCTGACTTTC.

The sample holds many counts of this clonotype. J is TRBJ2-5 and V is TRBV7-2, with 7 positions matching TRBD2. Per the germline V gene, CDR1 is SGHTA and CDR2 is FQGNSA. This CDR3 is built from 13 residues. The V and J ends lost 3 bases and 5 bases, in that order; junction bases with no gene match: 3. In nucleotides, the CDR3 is TGTGCCAGCAGCTTGGGGGGGACGGAGACCCAGTACTTC. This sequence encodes CASSLGGTETQYF.

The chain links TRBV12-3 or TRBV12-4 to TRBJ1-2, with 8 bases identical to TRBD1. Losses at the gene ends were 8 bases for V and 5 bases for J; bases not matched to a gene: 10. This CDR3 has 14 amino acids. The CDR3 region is CASALRGQVYGYTF. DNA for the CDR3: TGTGCCAGCGCCCTTCGGGGACAGGTTTATGGCTACACCTTC.

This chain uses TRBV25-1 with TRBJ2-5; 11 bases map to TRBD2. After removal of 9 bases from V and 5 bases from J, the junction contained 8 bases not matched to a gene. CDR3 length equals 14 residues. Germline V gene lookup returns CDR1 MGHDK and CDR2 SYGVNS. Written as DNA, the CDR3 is TGTGCCAGTAGCGGGGGGGCCATGATGGAGACCCAGTACTTC. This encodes CASSGGAMMETQYF.

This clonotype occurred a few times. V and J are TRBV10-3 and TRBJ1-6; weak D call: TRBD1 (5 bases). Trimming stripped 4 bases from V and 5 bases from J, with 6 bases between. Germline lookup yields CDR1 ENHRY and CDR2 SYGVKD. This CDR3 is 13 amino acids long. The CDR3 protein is CAISGGNNSPLHF. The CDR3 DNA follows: TGTGCCATCAGTGGGGGGAATAATTCACCCCTCCACTTT.

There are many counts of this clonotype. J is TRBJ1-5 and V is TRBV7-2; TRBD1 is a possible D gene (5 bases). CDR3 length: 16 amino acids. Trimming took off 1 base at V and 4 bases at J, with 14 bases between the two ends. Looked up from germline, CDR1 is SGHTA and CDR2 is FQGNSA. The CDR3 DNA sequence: TGTGCCAGCAGCTTAGGGTTGGGACGAGTTAATCAGCCCCAGCATTTT. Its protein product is CASSLGLGRVNQPQHF. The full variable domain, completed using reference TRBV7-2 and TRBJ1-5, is GAGVSQSPSNKVTEKGKDVELRCDPISGHTALYWYRQSLGQGLEFLIYFQGNSAPDKSGLPSDRFSAERTGGSVSTLTIQRTQQEDSAVYLCASSLGLGRVNQPQHFGDGTRLSIL.

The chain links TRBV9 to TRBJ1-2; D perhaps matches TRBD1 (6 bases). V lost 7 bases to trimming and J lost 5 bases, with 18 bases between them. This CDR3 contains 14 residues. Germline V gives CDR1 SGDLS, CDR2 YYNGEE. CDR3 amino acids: CASGSLTGPYGYTF. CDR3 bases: TGTGCCAGCGGGTCCCTGACAGGTCCTTATGGCTACACCTTC.

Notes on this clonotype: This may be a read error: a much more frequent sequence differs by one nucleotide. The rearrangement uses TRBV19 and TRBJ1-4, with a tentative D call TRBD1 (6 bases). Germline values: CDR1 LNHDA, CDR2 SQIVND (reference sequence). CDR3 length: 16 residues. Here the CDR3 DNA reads TGTGCCAGTCGTATTGGGCAGGGACAATTTAATGAAAAACTGTTTTTT. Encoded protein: CASRIGQGQFNEKLFF.

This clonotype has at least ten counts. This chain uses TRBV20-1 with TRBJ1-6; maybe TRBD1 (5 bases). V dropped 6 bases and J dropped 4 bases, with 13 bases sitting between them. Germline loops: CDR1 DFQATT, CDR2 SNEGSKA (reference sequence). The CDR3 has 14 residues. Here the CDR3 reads CSARGPGYNSPLHF. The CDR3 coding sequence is TGCAGTGCGCGGGGCCCGGGATATAATTCACCCCTCCACTTT.

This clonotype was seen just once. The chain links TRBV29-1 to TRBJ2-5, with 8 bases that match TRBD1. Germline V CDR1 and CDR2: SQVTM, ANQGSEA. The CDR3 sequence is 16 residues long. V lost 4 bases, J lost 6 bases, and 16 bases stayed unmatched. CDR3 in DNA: TGCAGCGTTGCGTCCCGCTGGGTAGACAGGGGAAAGACCCAGTACTTC. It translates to CSVASRWVDRGKTQYF. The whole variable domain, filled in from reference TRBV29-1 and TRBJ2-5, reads SAVISQKPSRDICQRGTSLTIQCQVDSQVTMMFWYRQQPGQSLTLIATANQGSEATYESGFVIDKFPISRPNLTFSTLTVSNMSPEDSSIYLCSVASRWVDRGKTQYFGPGTRLLVL.

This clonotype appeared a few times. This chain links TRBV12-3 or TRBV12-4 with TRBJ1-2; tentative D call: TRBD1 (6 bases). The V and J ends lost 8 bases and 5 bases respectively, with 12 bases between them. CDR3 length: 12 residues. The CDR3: CASGKQGYGYTF. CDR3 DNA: TGTGCCAGCGGAAAACAGGGATATGGCTACACCTTC.

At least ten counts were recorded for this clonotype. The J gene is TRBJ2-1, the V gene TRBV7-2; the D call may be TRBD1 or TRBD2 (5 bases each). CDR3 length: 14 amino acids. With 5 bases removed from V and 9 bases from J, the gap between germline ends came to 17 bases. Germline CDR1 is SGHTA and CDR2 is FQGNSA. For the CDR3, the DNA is TGTGCCAGCAGCCCCCCGGGGCATTGGGGTGAGCAGTTCTTC. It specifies CASSPPGHWGEQFF.

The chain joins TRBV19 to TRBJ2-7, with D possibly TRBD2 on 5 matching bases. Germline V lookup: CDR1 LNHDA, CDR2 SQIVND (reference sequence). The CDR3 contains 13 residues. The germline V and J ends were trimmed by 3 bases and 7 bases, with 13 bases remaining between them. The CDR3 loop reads CASSIPAGEEQYF. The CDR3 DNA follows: TGTGCCAGTAGTATCCCGGCCGGGGAAGAGCAGTACTTC.

Here the CDR3 DNA reads TGTGCCACGACCGGGACTAGCGGGAGGGCGGATACGCAGTATTTT. It specifies CATTGTSGRADTQYF. This chain connects TRBV24-1 to TRBJ2-3; 16 nucleotides line up with TRBD2. The CDR3 is made up of 15 amino acids. The germline V gene has CDR1 KGHDR and CDR2 SFDVKD. Trimming cost V 10 bases and J 6 bases; bases outside gene matches: 6.

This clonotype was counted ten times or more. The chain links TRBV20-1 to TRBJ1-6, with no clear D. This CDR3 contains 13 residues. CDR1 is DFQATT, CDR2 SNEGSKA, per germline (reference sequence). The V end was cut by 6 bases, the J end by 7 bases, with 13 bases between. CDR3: CSATDGGNSPLHF. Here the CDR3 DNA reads TGCAGTGCGACCGACGGAGGGAATTCACCCCTCCACTTT.

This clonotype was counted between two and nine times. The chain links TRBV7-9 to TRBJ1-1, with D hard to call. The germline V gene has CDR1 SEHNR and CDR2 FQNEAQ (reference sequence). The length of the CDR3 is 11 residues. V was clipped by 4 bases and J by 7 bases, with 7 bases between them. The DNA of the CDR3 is TGTGCCAGCAGCTCCTCCCTTGAAGCTTTCTTT. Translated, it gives CASSSSLEAFF.